The source of this T cell receptor (beta chain) is a study of blood T cell repertoires in COVID-19. Study details: Donors in the United States, Italy and Spain gave samples during acute or convalescent COVID-19. T cells, B-cell-depleted T cells, or PBMCs supplied cDNA or gDNA.

Study processing details: From reference gene primer amplification, estimates of nucleated cell counts were derived. TCRdb's copy holds only in-frame clones and misses some; the assay was immunoSEQ multiplex PCR. V, J and clone size reflect that table, while D and trimming were determined from the DNA. The data hold roughly 200,000 clones, with 70% to 90% observed a single time. This clone was seen once. This CDR3 is built from 14 residues. Germline V gives CDR1 SGDLS, CDR2 YYNGEE. Trimming removed 4 bases from V and 6 bases from J; junction bases left unmatched: 4. V gene TRBV9 combines with J gene TRBJ2-1, with 10 bases aligning to TRBD2. The source of this sequence is a man aged 60-69 years with acute or convalescent COVID-19. The sequenced sample was peripheral blood. CDR3 sequence reads: CASSSRLAGNEQFF. The CDR3 bases are TGTGCCAGCAGCTCGAGACTAGCGGGCAATGAGCAGTTCTTC. Looking up the rest from reference TRBV9 and TRBJ2-1 gives the full variable domain: DSGVTQTPKHLITATGQRVTLRCSPRSGDLSVYWYQQSLDQGLQFLIQYYNGEERAKGNILERFSAQQFPDLHSELNLSSLELGDSALYFCASSSRLAGNEQFFGPGTRLTVL.